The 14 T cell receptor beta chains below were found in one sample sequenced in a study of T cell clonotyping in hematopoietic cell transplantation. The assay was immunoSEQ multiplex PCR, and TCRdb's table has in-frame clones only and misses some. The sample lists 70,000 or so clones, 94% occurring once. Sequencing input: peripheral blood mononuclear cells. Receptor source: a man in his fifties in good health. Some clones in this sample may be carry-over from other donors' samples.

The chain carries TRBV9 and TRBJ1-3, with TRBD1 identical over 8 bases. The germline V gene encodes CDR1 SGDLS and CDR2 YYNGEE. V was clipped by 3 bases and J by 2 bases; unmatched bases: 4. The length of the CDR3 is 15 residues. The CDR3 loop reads CASSEGTGTGNTIYF. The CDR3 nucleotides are TGTGCCAGCAGCGAGGGGACAGGTACTGGAAACACCATATATTTT. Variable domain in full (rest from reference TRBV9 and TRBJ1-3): DSGVTQTPKHLITATGQRVTLRCSPRSGDLSVYWYQQSLDQGLQFLIQYYNGEERAKGNILERFSAQQFPDLHSELNLSSLELGDSALYFCASSEGTGTGNTIYFGEGSWLTVV.

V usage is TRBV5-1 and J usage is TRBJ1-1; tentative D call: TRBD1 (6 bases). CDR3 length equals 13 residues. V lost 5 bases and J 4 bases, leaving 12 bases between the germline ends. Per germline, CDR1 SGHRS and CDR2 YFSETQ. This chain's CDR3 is CASSPGVRTEAFF. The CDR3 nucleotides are TGCGCCAGCAGTCCAGGGGTACGCACTGAAGCTTTCTTT.

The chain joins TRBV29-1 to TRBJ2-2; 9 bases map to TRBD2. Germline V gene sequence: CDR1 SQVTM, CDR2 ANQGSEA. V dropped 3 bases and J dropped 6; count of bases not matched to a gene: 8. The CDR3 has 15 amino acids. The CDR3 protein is CSVDRAGGPSGELFF. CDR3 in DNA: TGCAGCGTTGATCGGGCGGGAGGGCCATCCGGGGAGCTGTTTTTT.

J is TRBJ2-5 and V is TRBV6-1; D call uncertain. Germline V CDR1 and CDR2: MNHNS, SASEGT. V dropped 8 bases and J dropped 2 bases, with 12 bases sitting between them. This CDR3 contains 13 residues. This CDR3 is CASESGSQETQYF. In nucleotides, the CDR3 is TGTGCCAGCGAATCGGGCTCTCAAGAGACCCAGTACTTC.

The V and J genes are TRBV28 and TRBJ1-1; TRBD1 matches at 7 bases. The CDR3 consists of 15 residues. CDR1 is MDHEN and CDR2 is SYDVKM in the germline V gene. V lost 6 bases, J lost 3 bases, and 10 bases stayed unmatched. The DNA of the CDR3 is TGTGCCAGCAGGCAACAGGGGAGGGCGTACACTGAAGCTTTCTTT. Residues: CASRQQGRAYTEAFF.

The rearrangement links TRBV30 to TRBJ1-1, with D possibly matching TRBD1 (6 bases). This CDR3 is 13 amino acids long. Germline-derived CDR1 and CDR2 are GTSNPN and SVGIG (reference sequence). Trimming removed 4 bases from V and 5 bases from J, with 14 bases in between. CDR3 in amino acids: CAWNLGGLTEAFF. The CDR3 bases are TGTGCCTGGAATCTAGGGGGACTGACTGAAGCTTTCTTT.

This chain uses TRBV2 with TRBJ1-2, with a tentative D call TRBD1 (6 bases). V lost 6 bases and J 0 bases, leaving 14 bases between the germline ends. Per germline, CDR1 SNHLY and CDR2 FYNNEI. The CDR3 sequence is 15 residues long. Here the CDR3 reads CASSKGGVPNYGYTF. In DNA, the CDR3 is TGTGCCAGCAGCAAAGGGGGGGTACCTAACTATGGCTACACCTTC.

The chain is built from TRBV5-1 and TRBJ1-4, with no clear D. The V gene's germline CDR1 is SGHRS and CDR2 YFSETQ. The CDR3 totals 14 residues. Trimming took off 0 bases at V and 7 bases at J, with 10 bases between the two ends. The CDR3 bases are TGCGCCAGCAGCTTGGGACGTTACGGTGAAAAACTGTTTTTT. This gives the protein CASSLGRYGEKLFF.

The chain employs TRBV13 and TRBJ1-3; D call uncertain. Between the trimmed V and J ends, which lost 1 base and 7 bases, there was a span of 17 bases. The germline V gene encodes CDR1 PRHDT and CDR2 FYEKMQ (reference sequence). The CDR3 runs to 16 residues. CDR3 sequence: CASSLVNGETANTIYF. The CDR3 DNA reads TGTGCCAGCAGCTTAGTAAACGGGGAGACGGCGAACACCATATATTTT.

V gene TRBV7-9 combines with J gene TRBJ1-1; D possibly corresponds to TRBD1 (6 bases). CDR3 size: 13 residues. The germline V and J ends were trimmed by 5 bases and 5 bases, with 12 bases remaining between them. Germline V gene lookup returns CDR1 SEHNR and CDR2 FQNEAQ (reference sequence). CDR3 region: CASSVQGRTEAFF. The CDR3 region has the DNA TGTGCCAGCAGCGTACAGGGAAGGACTGAAGCTTTCTTT.

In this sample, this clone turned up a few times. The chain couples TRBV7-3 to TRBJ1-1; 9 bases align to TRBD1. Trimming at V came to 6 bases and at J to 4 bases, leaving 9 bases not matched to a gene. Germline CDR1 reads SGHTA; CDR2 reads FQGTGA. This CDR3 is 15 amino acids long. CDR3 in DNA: TGTGCCAGCAGGCTAACGACAGGGGGGACCACTGAAGCTTTCTTT. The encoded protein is CASRLTTGGTTEAFF.

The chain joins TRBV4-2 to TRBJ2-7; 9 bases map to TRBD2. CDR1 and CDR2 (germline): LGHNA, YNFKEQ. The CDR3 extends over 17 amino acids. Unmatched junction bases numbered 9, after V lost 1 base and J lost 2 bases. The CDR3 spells CASSQGSSGAFAYEQYF. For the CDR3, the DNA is TGTGCCAGCAGCCAAGGATCTAGCGGGGCATTCGCCTACGAGCAGTACTTC.

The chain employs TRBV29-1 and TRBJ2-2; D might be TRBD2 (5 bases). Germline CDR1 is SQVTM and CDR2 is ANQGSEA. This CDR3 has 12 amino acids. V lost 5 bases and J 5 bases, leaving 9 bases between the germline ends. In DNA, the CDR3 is TGCAGCGTTTCGACGGGGACCGGGGAGCTGTTTTTT. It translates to CSVSTGTGELFF.

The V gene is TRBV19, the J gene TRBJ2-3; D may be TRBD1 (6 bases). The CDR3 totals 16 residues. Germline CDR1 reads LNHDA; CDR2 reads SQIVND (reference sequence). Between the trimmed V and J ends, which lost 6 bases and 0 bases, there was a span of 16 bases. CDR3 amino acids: CASRTTGSTSTDTQYF. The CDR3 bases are TGTGCCAGTAGGACTACAGGGTCCACTAGCACAGATACGCAGTATTTT. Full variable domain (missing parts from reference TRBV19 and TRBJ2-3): DGGITQSPKYLFRKEGQNVTLSCEQNLNHDAMYWYRQDPGQGLRLIYYSQIVNDFQKGDIAEGYSVSREKKESFPLTVTSAQKNPTAFYLCASRTTGSTSTDTQYFGPGTRLTVL.